This paragraph covers one TCR beta chain sequence. Measured with immunoSEQ multiplex PCR; TCRdb has only the in-frame clones, and not every one. The data hold 90,000 to 130,000 clones, with approximately 85% observed a single time. The sample originates from a study of blood T cell repertoires in COVID-19. In the study overall: The United States, Italy and Spain provided the acute and convalescent COVID-19 samples. In each case, the material was cDNA or gDNA derived from T cells, B-cell-depleted T cells, or PBMCs.

Per germline, CDR1 MNHEY and CDR2 SVGAGI. This CDR3 has 14 amino acids. Trimming left V 6 bases short and J 13 bases short, with 19 bases between. The sequencing input was peripheral blood. This chain joins TRBV6-5 and TRBJ1-6; possible D gene TRBD1, 5 bases. This TCR was sampled from a middle-aged man with acute or convalescent COVID-19. CDR3 sequence (DNA): TGTGCCAGCAGGGGGACTTGGGGTTCGGGGCCCCTCCACTTT. The encoded protein is CASRGTWGSGPLHF.